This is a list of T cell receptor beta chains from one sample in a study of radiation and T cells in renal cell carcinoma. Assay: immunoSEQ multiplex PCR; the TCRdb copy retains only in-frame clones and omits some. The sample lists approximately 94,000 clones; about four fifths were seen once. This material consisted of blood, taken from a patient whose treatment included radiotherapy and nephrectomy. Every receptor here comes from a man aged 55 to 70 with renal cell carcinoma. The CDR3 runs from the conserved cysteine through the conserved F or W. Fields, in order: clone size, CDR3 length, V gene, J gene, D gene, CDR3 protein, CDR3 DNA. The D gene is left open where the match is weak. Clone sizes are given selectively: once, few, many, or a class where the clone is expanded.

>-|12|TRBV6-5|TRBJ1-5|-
CASSLGEGPQHF
TGTGCCAGCAGCCTGGGTGAGGGGCCCCAGCATTTT
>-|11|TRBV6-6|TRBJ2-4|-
CASSPGSGEYF
TGTGCCAGCAGCCCCGGGTCGGGGGAGTACTTC
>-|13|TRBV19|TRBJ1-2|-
CASSPAGALRYTF
TGTGCCAGTAGTCCCGCCGGGGCCCTACGCTACACCTTC
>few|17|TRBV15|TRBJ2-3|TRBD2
CATSARLAGGTKDTQYF
TGTGCCACCAGCGCCCGACTAGCGGGAGGGACAAAGGATACGCAGTATTTT
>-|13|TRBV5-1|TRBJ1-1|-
CASKDSMNTEAFF
TGCGCCAGCAAGGACAGCATGAACACTGAAGCTTTCTTT
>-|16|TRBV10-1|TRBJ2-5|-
CASSEALGTPRQTQYF
TGCGCCAGCAGTGAGGCGCTCGGGACGCCTCGACAGACCCAGTACTTC
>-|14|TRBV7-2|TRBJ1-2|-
CASRLGWQSYGYTF
TGTGCCAGCAGACTTGGGTGGCAGTCTTATGGCTACACCTTC
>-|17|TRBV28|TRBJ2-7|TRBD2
CASSTRTSGRITYEQYF
TGTGCCAGCAGCACACGGACTAGCGGGAGGATAACCTACGAGCAGTACTTC
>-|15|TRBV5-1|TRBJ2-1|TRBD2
CASSLRGLAIHEQFF
TGCGCCAGCAGCTTGAGGGGACTAGCTATCCATGAGCAGTTCTTC
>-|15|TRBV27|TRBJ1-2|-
CASSSTHDRNYGYTF
TGTGCCAGCAGTTCCACGCACGACAGGAACTATGGCTACACCTTC
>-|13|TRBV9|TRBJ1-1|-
CASSATPDTEAFF
TGTGCCAGCAGCGCGACCCCGGACACTGAAGCTTTCTTT
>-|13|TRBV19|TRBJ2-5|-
CASSAGRGETQYF
TGTGCCAGTAGTGCGGGCAGGGGTGAGACCCAGTACTTC
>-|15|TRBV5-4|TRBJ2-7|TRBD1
CASSWEGTGGSEQYF
TGTGCCAGCAGCTGGGAAGGGACAGGGGGTAGCGAGCAGTACTTC
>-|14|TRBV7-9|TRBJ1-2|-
CASSPQGQVYGYTF
TGTGCCAGCAGCCCGCAGGGGCAGGTCTATGGCTACACCTTC
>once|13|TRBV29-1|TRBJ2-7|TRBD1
CSVRTGRGYEQYF
TGCAGCGTTCGGACAGGGAGAGGTTACGAGCAGTACTTC
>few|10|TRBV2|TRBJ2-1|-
CASGGGEQFF
TGTGCCAGCGGGGGTGGTGAGCAGTTCTTC
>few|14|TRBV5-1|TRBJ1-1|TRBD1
CASRAGQSGTEAFF
TGCGCCAGCAGGGCGGGACAGTCGGGCACTGAAGCTTTCTTT
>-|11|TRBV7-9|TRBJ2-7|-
CATLSAYEQYF
TGTGCCACATTGAGTGCCTACGAGCAGTACTTC
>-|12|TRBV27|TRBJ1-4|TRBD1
CASSSGQGQLFF
TGTGCCAGCAGTTCCGGACAGGGCCAACTGTTTTTT
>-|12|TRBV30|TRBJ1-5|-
CAWSGSAQPQHF
TGTGCCTGGAGTGGGTCGGCTCAGCCCCAGCATTTT
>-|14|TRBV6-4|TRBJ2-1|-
CARVVRSSYNEQFF
TGTGCCAGAGTTGTTCGGAGCTCCTACAATGAGCAGTTCTTC
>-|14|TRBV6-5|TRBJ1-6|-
CASSYGQSNSPLHF
TGTGCCAGCAGTTACGGGCAGTCGAATTCACCCCTCCACTTT
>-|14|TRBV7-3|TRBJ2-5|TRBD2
CASSPGTIGETQYF
TGTGCCAGCAGCCCCGGGACTATCGGAGAGACCCAGTACTTC
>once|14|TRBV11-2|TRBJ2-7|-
CASSSGRLAYEQYF
TGTGCCAGCAGTTCGGGACGTCTCGCCTACGAGCAGTACTTC
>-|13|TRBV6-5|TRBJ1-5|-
CASSSQGNQPQHF
TGTGCCAGCAGTTCCCAGGGCAATCAGCCCCAGCATTTT
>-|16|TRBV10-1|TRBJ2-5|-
CASRTKAGDTQETQYF
TGCGCCAGCAGGACTAAGGCAGGGGACACCCAAGAGACCCAGTACTTC
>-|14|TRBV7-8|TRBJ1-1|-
CASSLRGGRTEAFF
TGTGCCAGCAGCTTACGGGGGGGCCGCACTGAAGCTTTCTTT
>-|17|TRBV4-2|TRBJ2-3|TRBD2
CASSHVSSGRGPDTQYF
TGTGCCAGCAGCCACGTTTCTAGCGGGAGGGGACCAGATACGCAGTATTTT